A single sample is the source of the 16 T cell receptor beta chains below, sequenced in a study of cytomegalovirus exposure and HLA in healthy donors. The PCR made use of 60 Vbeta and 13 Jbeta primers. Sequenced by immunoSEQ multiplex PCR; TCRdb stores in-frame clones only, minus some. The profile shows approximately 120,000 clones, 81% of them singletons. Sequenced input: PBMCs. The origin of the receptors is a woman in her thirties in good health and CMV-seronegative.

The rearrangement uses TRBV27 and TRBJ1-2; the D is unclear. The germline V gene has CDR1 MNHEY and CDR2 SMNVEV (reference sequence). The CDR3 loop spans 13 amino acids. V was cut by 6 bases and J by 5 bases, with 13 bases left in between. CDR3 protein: CASSTIAGYGYTF. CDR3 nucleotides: TGTGCCAGCAGCACCATCGCCGGGTATGGCTACACCTTC.

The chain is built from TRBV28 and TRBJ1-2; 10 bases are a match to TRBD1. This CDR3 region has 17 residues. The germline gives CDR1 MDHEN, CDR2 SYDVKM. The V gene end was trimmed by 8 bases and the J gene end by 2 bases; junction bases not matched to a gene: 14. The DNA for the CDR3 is TGTGCCAGCGGACAATGGAGACAGGGGGCGTCGAACTATGGCTACACCTTC. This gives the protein CASGQWRQGASNYGYTF.

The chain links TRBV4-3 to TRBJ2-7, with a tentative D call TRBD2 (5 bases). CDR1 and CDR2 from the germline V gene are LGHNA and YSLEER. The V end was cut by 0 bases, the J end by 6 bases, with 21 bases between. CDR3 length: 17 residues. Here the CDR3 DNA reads TGCGCCAGCAGCCAAGATTGGAGACTGCGGGCTCTATCCGAGCAGTACTTC. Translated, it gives CASSQDWRLRALSEQYF.

The CDR3 protein is CASSPSGRAKNIQYF. The DNA of the CDR3 is TGTGCCAGCTCACCATCAGGGAGGGCCAAAAACATTCAGTACTTC. The rearrangement links TRBV18 to TRBJ2-4, with D tentatively TRBD2 (6 bases). Germline V gene sequence: CDR1 KGHSH, CDR2 LQKENI. Deletions cut 2 bases from V and 1 base from J, with 9 bases between. The CDR3 runs 15 residues.

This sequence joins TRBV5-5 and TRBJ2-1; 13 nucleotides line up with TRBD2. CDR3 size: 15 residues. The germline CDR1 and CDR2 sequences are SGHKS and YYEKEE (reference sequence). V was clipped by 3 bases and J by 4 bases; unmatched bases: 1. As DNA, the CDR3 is TGTGCCAGCAGCTCGGGACTAGCGGGATACAATGAGCAGTTCTTC. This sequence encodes CASSSGLAGYNEQFF.

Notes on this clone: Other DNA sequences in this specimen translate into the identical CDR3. CDR3 in amino acids: CASRPPGGYTF. CDR3 DNA sequence: TGCGCCAGCAGACCCCCAGGGGGCTACACCTTC. V usage is TRBV23-1 and J usage is TRBJ1-2; the D gene is possibly TRBD1 (5 bases). TRBV23-1 has ORF status, its function being uncertain. CDR3 length equals 11 residues. V was clipped by 6 bases and J by 8 bases, with 10 bases between them.

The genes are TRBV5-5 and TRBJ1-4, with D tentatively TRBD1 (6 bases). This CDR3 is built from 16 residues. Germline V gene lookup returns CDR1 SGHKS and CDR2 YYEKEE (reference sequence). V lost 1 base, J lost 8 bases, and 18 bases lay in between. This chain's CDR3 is CASSLSSGTRSEKLFF. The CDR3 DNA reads TGTGCCAGCAGCTTGTCCTCCGGGACAAGGAGCGAAAAACTGTTTTTT.

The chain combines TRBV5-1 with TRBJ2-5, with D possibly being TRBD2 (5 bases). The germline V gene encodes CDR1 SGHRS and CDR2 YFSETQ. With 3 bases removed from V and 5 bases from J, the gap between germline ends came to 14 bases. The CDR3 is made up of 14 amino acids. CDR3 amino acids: CASSSMGDSETQYF. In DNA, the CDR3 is TGCGCCAGCAGCTCGATGGGAGATAGTGAGACCCAGTACTTC.

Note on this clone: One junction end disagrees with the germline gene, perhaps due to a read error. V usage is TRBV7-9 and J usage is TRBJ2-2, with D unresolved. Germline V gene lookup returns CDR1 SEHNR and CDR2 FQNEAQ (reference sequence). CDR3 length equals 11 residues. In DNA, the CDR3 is TGTTCCAGCTGGCTGGTCGGGGAGCTGTTTTTT. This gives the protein CSSWLVGELFF.

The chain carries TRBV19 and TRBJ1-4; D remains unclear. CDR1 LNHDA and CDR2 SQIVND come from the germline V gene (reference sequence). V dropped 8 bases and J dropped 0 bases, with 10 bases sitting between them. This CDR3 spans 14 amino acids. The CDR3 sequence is CASSYASTNEKLFF. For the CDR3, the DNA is TGTGCCAGTTCCTATGCCTCAACTAATGAAAAACTGTTTTTT.

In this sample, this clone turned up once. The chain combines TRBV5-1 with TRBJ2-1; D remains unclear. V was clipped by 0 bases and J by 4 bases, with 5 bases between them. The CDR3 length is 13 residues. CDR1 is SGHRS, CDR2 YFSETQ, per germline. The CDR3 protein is CASSLERYNEQFF. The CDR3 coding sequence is TGCGCCAGCAGCTTGGAGAGGTACAATGAGCAGTTCTTC.

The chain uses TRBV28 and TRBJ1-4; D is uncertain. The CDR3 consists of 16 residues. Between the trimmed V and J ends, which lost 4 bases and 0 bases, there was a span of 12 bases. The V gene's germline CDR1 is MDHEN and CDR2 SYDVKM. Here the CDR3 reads CASSSYRVTTNEKLFF. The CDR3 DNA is TGTGCCAGCAGTTCCTACAGAGTAACAACTAATGAAAAACTGTTTTTT. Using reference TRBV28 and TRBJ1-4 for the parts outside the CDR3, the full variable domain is DVKVTQSSRYLVKRTGEKVFLECVQDMDHENMFWYRQDPGLGLRLIYFSYDVKMKEKGDIPEGYSVSREKKERFSLILESASTNQTSMYLCASSSYRVTTNEKLFFGSGTQLSVL.

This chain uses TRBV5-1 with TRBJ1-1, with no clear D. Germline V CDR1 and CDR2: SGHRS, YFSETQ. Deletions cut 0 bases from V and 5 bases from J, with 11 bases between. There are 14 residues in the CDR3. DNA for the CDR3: TGCGCCAGCAGCTTGGGTGGTCCGGGGACTGAAGCTTTCTTT. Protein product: CASSLGGPGTEAFF.

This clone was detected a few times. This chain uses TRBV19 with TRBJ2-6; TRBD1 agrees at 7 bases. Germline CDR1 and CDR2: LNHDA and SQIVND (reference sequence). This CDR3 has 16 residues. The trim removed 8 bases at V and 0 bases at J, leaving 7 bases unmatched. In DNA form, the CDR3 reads TGTGCCAGTCTCGGACAGGCCCCCTCTGGGGCCAACGTCCTGACTTTC. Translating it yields CASLGQAPSGANVLTF.

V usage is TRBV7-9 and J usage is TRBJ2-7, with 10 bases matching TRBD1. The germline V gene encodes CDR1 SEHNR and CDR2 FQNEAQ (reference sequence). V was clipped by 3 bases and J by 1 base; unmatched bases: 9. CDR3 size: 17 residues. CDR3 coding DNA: TGTGCCAGCAGCTTCGCTTCGACAGGGGGCAAGTCCTACGAGCAGTACTTC. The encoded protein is CASSFASTGGKSYEQYF.

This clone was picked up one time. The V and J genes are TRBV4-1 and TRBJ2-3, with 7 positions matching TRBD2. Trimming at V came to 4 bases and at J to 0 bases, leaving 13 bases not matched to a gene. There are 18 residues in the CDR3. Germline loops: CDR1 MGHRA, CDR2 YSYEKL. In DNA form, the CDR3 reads TGCGCCAGCAGCCGCAGAATAGGTGAGCGGGGCAGCACAGATACGCAGTATTTT. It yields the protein CASSRRIGERGSTDTQYF.